The 21 T cell receptor beta chains below all came from one sample that was sequenced in a study of beta chain features in type 1 diabetes. Isolated RNA was reverse transcribed in full, so expressed TCRB transcripts were sequenced. The protocol was immunoSEQ multiplex PCR, while the TCRdb copy is restricted to in-frame clones and leaves out a portion. The sample comprises about 130,000 clones, 9.2% of which are singletons, and 0.68% rests with the top ten. What was sequenced was central memory CD4+ T cells from blood. Receptors were obtained from a young man in good health.

This clone was recorded a few times. The chain employs TRBV5-1 and TRBJ1-1; no clear D gene. This CDR3 is built from 15 residues. Germline V gene sequence: CDR1 SGHRS, CDR2 YFSETQ. The V and J ends lost 4 bases and 0 bases respectively, with 13 bases between them. In DNA form, the CDR3 reads TGCGCCAGCAGCATTCAGGTCGGCATGAACACTGAAGCTTTCTTT. Translating it yields CASSIQVGMNTEAFF. Using reference TRBV5-1 and TRBJ1-1 for the parts outside the CDR3, the full variable domain is KAGVTQTPRYLIKTRGQQVTLSCSPISGHRSVSWYQQTPGQGLQFLFEYFSETQRNKGNFPGRFSGRQFSNSRSEMNVSTLELGDSALYLCASSIQVGMNTEAFFGQGTRLTVV.

The chain recombines TRBV4-1 with TRBJ2-3; D may be TRBD2 (6 bases). Trimming took 1 base from V and 2 from J, leaving 7 bases between them. Looked up from germline, CDR1 is MGHRA and CDR2 is YSYEKL. The CDR3 loop spans 14 amino acids. The CDR3 spells CASSQGGLTDTQYF. CDR3 DNA: TGCGCCAGCAGCCAAGGGGGACTCACAGATACGCAGTATTTT.

This clone occurred a few times. The V and J genes are TRBV7-9 and TRBJ1-5; no firm D call. V lost 5 bases and J 3 bases, leaving 11 bases between the germline ends. Germline-derived CDR1 and CDR2 are SEHNR and FQNEAQ (reference sequence). CDR3 length: 14 residues. CDR3 in DNA: TGTGCCAGCAGCCTCGGGATCTCCAATCAGCCCCAGCATTTT. It translates to CASSLGISNQPQHF.

The sample holds many counts of this clone. The chain is built from TRBV7-9 and TRBJ2-3; TRBD2 might be the D (6 bases). Germline loops: CDR1 SEHNR, CDR2 FQNEAQ (reference sequence). V lost 6 bases to trimming and J lost 5 bases, with 12 bases between them. The CDR3 runs 13 residues. CDR3 sequence: CASRLLGGDTQYF. The CDR3 nucleotides are TGTGCCAGCAGACTCCTCGGGGGAGATACGCAGTATTTT.

In nucleotides, the CDR3 is TGTGCCATCAGTGGGAGGACAGGGGACCTCTCAGGCTACGAGCAGTACTTC. It codes for CAISGRTGDLSGYEQYF. This chain connects TRBV10-3 to TRBJ2-7; 9 bases align to TRBD1. The V and J ends lost 4 bases and 3 bases, in that order; junction bases with no gene match: 13. In germline, CDR1 is ENHRY, CDR2 SYGVKD. This CDR3 contains 17 residues.

The gene calls are TRBV5-1 and TRBJ2-5, with 7 nucleotides matching TRBD1. CDR3 length: 16 amino acids. After removal of 3 bases from V and 4 bases from J, the junction contained 12 bases not matched to a gene. Germline loops: CDR1 SGHRS, CDR2 YFSETQ. CDR3 residues: CASSSAPKTGPETQYF. The CDR3 bases are TGCGCCAGCAGCTCGGCCCCAAAGACAGGGCCAGAGACCCAGTACTTC.

The J gene is TRBJ2-2, the V gene TRBV7-7, with TRBD1 identical over 9 bases. Losses at the gene ends were 5 bases for V and 4 bases for J; bases not matched to a gene: 8. The germline gives CDR1 SSHAT, CDR2 FNYEAQ (reference sequence). The length of the CDR3 is 16 residues. CDR3 in DNA: TGTGCCAGCAGCCCAAGGACAGGGGCGGGCACCGGGGAGCTGTTTTTT. Translation: CASSPRTGAGTGELFF.

The chain couples TRBV19 to TRBJ1-5; the D gene is possibly TRBD1 (5 bases). The CDR3 extends over 18 amino acids. Germline lookup yields CDR1 LNHDA and CDR2 SQIVND (reference sequence). Between the trimmed V and J ends, which lost 6 bases and 1 base, there was a span of 22 bases. The DNA for the CDR3 is TGTGCCAGTAGCCAACTCGCCGGGGGGGTCGGAAGCAATCAGCCCCAGCATTTT. Its protein is CASSQLAGGVGSNQPQHF.

This clone was found a few times. The chain uses TRBV4-3 and TRBJ2-7, with 7 bases lining up with TRBD1. J gave up 3 bases and V 1 base, and 3 bases lay outside the gene matches. This CDR3 comprises 14 residues. Germline V gene data show CDR1 as LGHNA and CDR2 as YSLEER. CDR3 in amino acids: CASSQGQGYYEQYF. CDR3 in DNA: TGCGCCAGCAGCCAAGGACAGGGATACTACGAGCAGTACTTC.

The table lists this clone with a few counts. V usage is TRBV7-2 and J usage is TRBJ2-1; 7 nucleotides align to TRBD1. CDR1 is SGHTA and CDR2 is FQGNSA in the germline V gene. There are 15 residues in the CDR3. Trimming took 1 base from V and 4 from J; bases not matched to a gene: 4. Here the CDR3 reads CASSLVGGLYNEQFF. In nucleotides, the CDR3 is TGTGCCAGCAGCTTAGTAGGGGGCCTTTACAATGAGCAGTTCTTC. Filled out from reference TRBV7-2 and TRBJ2-1, the complete variable domain reads GAGVSQSPSNKVTEKGKDVELRCDPISGHTALYWYRQSLGQGLEFLIYFQGNSAPDKSGLPSDRFSAERTGGSVSTLTIQRTQQEDSAVYLCASSLVGGLYNEQFFGPGTRLTVL.

This chain uses TRBV5-1 with TRBJ1-2, with TRBD1 as a possible D gene (6 bases). The V gene lost 4 bases and the J gene lost 0 bases, with 16 bases spanning the gap. Germline loops: CDR1 SGHRS, CDR2 YFSETQ. This CDR3 is built from 16 residues. The CDR3 reads CASSPPGQGTNYGYTF. In DNA, the CDR3 is TGCGCCAGCAGCCCCCCGGGACAAGGGACTAACTATGGCTACACCTTC.

This sequence joins TRBV5-1 and TRBJ2-7; D gene unclear. V shed 0 bases and J shed 7 bases, with 14 bases lying between them. The CDR3 extends over 14 amino acids. Per germline, CDR1 SGHRS and CDR2 YFSETQ. For the CDR3, the DNA is TGCGCCAGCAGCTTGGACGGCCTCGAGAGGGAGCAGTACTTC. It codes for CASSLDGLEREQYF.

A few counts support this clone. Sequence at one end of the junction differs from germline and may be a read error. This sequence joins TRBV5-1 and TRBJ2-3, with a weak D call TRBD2 (6 bases). Germline V CDR1 and CDR2: SGHRS, YFSETQ. The CDR3 totals 13 residues. The CDR3 region is CASSSKRLDAQYF. The CDR3 DNA reads as TGCGCCAGCAGCTCCAAGAGACTAGATGCGCAGTATTTT.

This clone has only a few counts. The sample holds other DNA sequences that translate to the same CDR3. The chain carries TRBV18 and TRBJ2-5; TRBD2 is a possible D gene (5 bases). Trimming took 4 bases from V and 1 from J, leaving 7 bases between them. Germline CDR1 reads KGHSH; CDR2 reads LQKENI. This CDR3 spans 13 amino acids. CDR3 protein: CASSRAGQETQYF. The CDR3 DNA sequence: TGTGCCAGCTCACGTGCGGGCCAAGAGACCCAGTACTTC.

This clone has only a few counts. The CDR3 here is CASSVDRGRTGELFF. The CDR3 bases are TGTGCCAGCAGCGTAGACCGGGGTAGGACCGGGGAGCTGTTTTTT. The chain joins TRBV9 to TRBJ2-2; perhaps TRBD2 as D (5 bases). CDR3 size: 15 residues. Germline V CDR1 and CDR2: SGDLS, YYNGEE. V was shortened by 0 bases and J by 5 bases, with 11 bases between the two germline ends.

The J gene is TRBJ2-7, the V gene TRBV6-5; TRBD1 agrees at 7 bases. J gave up 5 bases and V 0 bases, and 4 bases lay outside the gene matches. CDR1 is MNHEY and CDR2 is SVGAGI in the germline V gene. The CDR3 is 14 amino acids. CDR3 DNA sequence: TGTGCCAGCAGTTACTCGAGACAGGGAAACGAGCAGTACTTC. As protein: CASSYSRQGNEQYF.

There are a few counts of this clone. The chain couples TRBV7-6 to TRBJ2-1, with a tentative D call TRBD2 (5 bases). V was clipped by 3 bases and J by 5 bases, with 11 bases between them. This CDR3 contains 14 residues. CDR1 and CDR2 from the germline V gene are SGHVS and FNYEAQ. The CDR3: CASSFGGSNNEQFF. The DNA of the CDR3 is TGTGCCAGCAGCTTCGGAGGTAGCAACAATGAGCAGTTCTTC.

This rearrangement joins TRBV6-5 to TRBJ2-3, with 8 bases identical to TRBD2. After removal of 5 bases from V and 3 bases from J, the junction contained 4 bases not matched to a gene. This CDR3 region has 14 residues. Germline V gene sequence: CDR1 MNHEY, CDR2 SVGAGI. CDR3 DNA: TGTGCCAGCAGTCCGGGACTAGTGACAGATACGCAGTATTTT. It specifies CASSPGLVTDTQYF.

This sequence joins TRBV4-1 and TRBJ1-2, with 7 bases that match TRBD1. CDR3 length: 14 residues. V dropped 2 bases and J dropped 6; count of bases not matched to a gene: 6. The germline V gene encodes CDR1 MGHRA and CDR2 YSYEKL. The CDR3: CASSQRDSENGYTF. The CDR3 DNA reads TGCGCCAGCAGCCAACGGGACAGTGAGAATGGCTACACCTTC.

CDR3 DNA sequence: TGTGCCAGCAGCGTAGGAGTTCGGGCTAGCGGGGGGGCGAGCACAGATACGCAGTATTTT. The encoded protein is CASSVGVRASGGASTDTQYF. J is TRBJ2-3 and V is TRBV9; TRBD2 agrees at 12 bases. The CDR3 runs to 20 residues. The germline V gene has CDR1 SGDLS and CDR2 YYNGEE. The V and J ends lost 0 bases and 0 bases, in that order; junction bases with no gene match: 11.

The chain has TRBV5-1 and TRBJ2-3; unclear D gene. The V end was cut by 3 bases, the J end by 2 bases, with 4 bases between. The CDR3 consists of 12 residues. Germline CDR1 is SGHRS and CDR2 is YFSETQ. The DNA of the CDR3 is TGCGCCAGCAGCTCCTTCACAGATACGCAGTATTTT. Translated, it gives CASSSFTDTQYF.